This TCR beta chain was observed in a study of shared clonotypes between healthy human individuals. Germline trimming cut 0 bases from V and 6 bases from J; bases unmatched to any gene: 6. The CDR3 length is 16 residues. Germline V CDR1 and CDR2: SGHTS, YDEGEE. A note on this clone: The antigen is undetermined.

The table came from immunoSEQ multiplex PCR; TCRdb's copy has only in-frame clones and leaves some out. The repertoire has about 2.3 million clones, around 93% of them found once; the top ten carry 0.3% to 0.4%. Study-level findings and limits: Generally, naive subsets (rather than memory subsets) showed larger estimated richness. Clonotypes that were shared across a handful of donors made up around 4.6% of naive CD4 clonotypes.

The sample consisted of naive CD4+ T cells from PBMCs. Subset noted: CD45RA+ positively selected. The rearrangement joins TRBV5-8 to TRBJ1-6, with 7 bases matching TRBD1. The sequence came from a man younger than 35 in good health. Some clones in this sample may be carry-over from other donors' samples. CDR3 region: CASSLGDSQGNSPLHF. The CDR3, as DNA: TGTGCCAGCAGCTTGGGGGACAGCCAGGGTAATTCACCCCTCCACTTT.